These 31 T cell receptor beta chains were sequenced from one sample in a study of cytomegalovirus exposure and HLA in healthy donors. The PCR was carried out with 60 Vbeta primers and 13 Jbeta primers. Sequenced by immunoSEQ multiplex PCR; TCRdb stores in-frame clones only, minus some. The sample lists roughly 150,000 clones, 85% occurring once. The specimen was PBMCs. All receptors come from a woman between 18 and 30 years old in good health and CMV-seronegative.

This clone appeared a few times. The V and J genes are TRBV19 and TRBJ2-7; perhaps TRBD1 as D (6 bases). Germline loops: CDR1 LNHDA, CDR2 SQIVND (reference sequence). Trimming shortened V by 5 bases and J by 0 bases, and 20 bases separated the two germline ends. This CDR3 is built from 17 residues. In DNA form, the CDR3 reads TGTGCCAGTAGTCTAGCATCGGGACACTCGAGCTCCTACGAGCAGTACTTC. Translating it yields CASSLASGHSSSYEQYF.

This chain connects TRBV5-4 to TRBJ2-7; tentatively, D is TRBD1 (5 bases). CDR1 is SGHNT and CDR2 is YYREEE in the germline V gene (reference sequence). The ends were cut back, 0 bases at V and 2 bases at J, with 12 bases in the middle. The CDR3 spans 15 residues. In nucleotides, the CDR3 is TGTGCCAGCAGCTTGGAGGCGACAGTACCCTACGAGCAGTACTTC. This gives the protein CASSLEATVPYEQYF.

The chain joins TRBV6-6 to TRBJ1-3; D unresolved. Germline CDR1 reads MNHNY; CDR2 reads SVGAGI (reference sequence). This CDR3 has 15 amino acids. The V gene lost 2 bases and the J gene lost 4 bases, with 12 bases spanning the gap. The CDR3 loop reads CASSYPTTPGNTIYF. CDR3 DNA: TGTGCCAGCAGTTACCCGACGACTCCCGGAAACACCATATATTTT.

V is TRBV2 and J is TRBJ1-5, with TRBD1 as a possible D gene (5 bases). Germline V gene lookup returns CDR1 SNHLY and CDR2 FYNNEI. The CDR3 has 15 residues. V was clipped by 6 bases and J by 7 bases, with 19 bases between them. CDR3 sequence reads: CASSPSAGDLQPQHF. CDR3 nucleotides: TGTGCCAGCAGCCCCTCCGCGGGGGATCTCCAGCCCCAGCATTTT.

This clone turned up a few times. The CDR3 spells CASSQGLLGGNTIYF. The CDR3 DNA reads TGTGCCAGCAGTCAGGGCCTTCTTGGCGGAAACACCATATATTTT. The rearrangement joins TRBV27 to TRBJ1-3; possibly TRBD1 for D (5 bases). Germline V gene data show CDR1 as MNHEY and CDR2 as SMNVEV (reference sequence). V was trimmed by 5 bases and J by 4 bases, leaving 15 bases between them. The CDR3 sequence is 15 residues long.

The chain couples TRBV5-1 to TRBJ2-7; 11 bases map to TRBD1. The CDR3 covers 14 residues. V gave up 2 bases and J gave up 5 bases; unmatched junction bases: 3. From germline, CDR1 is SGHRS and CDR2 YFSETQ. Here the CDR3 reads CASSFGTGGNEQYF. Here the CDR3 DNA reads TGCGCCAGCAGCTTCGGGACAGGGGGTAACGAGCAGTACTTC.

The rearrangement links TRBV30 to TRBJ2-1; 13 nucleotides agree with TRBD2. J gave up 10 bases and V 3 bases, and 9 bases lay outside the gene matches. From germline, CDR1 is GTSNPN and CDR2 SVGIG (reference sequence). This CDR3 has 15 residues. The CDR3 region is CAWRKRGLAGLEQFF. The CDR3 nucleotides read TGTGCCTGGAGGAAAAGGGGACTAGCGGGACTAGAGCAGTTCTTC.

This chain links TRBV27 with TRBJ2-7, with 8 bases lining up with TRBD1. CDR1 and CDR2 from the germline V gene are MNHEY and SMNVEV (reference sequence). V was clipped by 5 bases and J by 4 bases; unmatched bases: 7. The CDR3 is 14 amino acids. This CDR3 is CASSTRTGRYEQYF. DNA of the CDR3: TGTGCCAGCAGTACTCGGACAGGGAGATACGAGCAGTACTTC.

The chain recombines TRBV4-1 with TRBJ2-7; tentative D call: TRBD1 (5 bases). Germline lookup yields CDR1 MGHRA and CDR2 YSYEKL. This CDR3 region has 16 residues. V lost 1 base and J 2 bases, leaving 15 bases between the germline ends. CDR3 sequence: CASSQVFGAKTYEQYF. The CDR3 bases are TGCGCCAGCAGCCAAGTTTTTGGGGCAAAGACCTACGAGCAGTACTTC.

This chain's CDR3 is CAISRAREIANTGELFF. CDR3 DNA sequence: TGTGCCATCAGCAGGGCTAGAGAGATCGCGAACACCGGGGAGCTGTTTTTT. The V gene is TRBV10-3, the J gene TRBJ2-2; maybe TRBD1 (5 bases). V gave up 6 bases and J gave up 0 bases, with 17 bases separating them. Germline values: CDR1 ENHRY, CDR2 SYGVKD. The CDR3 is made up of 17 amino acids.

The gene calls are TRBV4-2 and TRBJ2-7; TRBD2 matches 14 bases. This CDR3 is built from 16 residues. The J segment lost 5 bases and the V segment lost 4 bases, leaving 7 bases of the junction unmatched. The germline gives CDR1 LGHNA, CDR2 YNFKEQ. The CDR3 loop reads CASSLEGTSGSNEQYF. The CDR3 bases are TGTGCCAGCAGCCTAGAGGGGACTAGCGGGAGCAACGAGCAGTACTTC.

CDR3 in DNA: TGTGCCAGCAGACTAGCGGGATCCTACGAGCAGTACTTC. Translating it yields CASRLAGSYEQYF. The V call is TRBV7-2, the J call TRBJ2-7; 10 bases are a match to TRBD2. Germline trimming cut 6 bases from V and 1 base from J; bases unmatched to any gene: 0. The CDR3 is 13 amino acids. CDR1 is SGHTA, CDR2 FQGNSA, per germline.

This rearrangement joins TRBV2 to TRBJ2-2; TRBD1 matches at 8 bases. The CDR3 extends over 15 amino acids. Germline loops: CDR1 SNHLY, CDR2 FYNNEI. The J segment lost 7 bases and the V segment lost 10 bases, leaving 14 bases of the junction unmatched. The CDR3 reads CATLRDRGRIGELFF. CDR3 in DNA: TGTGCCACACTGAGAGACAGGGGTCGCATCGGGGAGCTGTTTTTT.

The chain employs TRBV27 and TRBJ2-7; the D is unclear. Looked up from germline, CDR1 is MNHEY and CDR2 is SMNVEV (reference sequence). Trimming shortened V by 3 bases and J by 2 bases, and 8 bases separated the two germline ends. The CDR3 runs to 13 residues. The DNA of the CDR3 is TGTGCCAGCAGTTTTCCAGGCACCTACGAGCAGTACTTC. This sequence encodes CASSFPGTYEQYF.

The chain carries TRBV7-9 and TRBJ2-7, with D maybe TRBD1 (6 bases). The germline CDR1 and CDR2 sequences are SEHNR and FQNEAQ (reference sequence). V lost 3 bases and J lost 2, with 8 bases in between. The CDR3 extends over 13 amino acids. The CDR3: CASSLTGAYEQYF. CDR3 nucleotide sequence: TGTGCCAGCAGCTTGACAGGAGCCTACGAGCAGTACTTC.

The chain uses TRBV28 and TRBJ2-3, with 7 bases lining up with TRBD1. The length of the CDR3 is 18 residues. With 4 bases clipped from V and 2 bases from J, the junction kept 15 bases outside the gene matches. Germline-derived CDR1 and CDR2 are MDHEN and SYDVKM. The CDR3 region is CASSSGVARGTHTDTQYF. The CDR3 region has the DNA TGTGCCAGCAGTTCTGGTGTGGCCAGGGGGACCCACACAGATACGCAGTATTTT.

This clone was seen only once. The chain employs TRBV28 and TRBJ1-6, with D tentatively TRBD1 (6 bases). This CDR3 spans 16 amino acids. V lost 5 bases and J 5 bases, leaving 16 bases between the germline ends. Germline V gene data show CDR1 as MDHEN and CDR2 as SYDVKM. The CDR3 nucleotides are TGTGCCAGCAGTCCCTGGGGAGGGGGAAATAATTCACCCCTCCACTTT. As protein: CASSPWGGGNNSPLHF.

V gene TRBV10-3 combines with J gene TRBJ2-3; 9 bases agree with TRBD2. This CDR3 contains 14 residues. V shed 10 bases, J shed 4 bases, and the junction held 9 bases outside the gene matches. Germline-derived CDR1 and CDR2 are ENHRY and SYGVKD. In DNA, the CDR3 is TGTGCCACGAGTATAGCGGGGGCCGCAGATACGCAGTATTTT. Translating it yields CATSIAGAADTQYF.

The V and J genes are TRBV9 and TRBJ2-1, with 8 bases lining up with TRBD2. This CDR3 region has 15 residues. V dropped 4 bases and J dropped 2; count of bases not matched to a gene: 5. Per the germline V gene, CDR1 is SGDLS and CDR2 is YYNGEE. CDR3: CASSPSGSPYNEQFF. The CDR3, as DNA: TGTGCCAGCAGCCCCAGCGGGAGCCCCTACAATGAGCAGTTCTTC.

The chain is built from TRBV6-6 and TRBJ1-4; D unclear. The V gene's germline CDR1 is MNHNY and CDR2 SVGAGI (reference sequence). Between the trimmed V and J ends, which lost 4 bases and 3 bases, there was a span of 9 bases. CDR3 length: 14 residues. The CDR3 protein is CASSWLTANEKLFF. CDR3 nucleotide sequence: TGTGCCAGCAGTTGGCTCACAGCTAATGAAAAACTGTTTTTT.

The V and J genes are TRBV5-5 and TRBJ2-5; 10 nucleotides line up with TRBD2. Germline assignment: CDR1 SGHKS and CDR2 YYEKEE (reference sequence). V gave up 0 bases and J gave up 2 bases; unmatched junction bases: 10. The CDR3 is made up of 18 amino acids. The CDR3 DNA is TGTGCCAGCAGCTTGGCGCGGCTAGCGGGAGTCCGGCAAGAGACCCAGTACTTC. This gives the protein CASSLARLAGVRQETQYF.

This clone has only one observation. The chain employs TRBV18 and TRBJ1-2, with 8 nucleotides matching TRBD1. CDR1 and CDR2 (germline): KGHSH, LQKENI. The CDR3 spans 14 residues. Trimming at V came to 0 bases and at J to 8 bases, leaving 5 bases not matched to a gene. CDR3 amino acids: CASSPPDRGRGYTF. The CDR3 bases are TGTGCCAGCTCACCACCAGACAGGGGACGAGGCTACACCTTC.

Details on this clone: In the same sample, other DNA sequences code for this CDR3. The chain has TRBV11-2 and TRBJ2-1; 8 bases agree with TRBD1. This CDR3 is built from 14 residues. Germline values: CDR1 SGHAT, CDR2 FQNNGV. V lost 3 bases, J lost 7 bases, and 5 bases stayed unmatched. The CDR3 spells CASSLGTGGNEQFF. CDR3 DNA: TGTGCCAGCAGCTTGGGGACAGGTGGTAATGAGCAGTTCTTC.

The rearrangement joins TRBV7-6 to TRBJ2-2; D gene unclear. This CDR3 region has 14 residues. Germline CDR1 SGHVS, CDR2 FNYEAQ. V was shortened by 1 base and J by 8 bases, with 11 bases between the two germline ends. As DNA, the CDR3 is TGTGCCAGCAGCTTAGTGTCCTTTCAGGGGGAGCTGTTTTTT. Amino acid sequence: CASSLVSFQGELFF.

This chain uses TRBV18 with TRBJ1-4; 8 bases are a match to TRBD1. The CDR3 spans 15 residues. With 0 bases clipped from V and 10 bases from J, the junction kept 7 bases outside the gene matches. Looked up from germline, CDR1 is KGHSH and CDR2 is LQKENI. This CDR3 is CASSPPDRVERKLFF. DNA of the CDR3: TGTGCCAGCTCACCACCGGACAGGGTGGAACGAAAACTGTTTTTT.

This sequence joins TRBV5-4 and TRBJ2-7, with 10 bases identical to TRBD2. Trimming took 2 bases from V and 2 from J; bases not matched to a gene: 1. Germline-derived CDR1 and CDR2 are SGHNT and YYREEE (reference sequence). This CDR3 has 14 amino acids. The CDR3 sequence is CASSLSGGAYEQYF. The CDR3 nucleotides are TGTGCCAGCAGCTTAAGCGGGGGGGCCTACGAGCAGTACTTC.

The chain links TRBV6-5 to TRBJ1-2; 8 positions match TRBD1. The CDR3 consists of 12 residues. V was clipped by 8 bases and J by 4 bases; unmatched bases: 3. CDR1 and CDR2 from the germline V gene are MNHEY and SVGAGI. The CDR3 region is CASQGAGYGYTF. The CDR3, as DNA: TGTGCCAGCCAGGGGGCCGGCTATGGCTACACCTTC.

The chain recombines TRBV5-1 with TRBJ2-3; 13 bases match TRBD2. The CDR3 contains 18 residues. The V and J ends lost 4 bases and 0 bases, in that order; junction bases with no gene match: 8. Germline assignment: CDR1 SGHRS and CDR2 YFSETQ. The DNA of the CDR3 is TGCGCCAGCAGCGCGGGACTAGCGGGGACCACTAGCACAGATACGCAGTATTTT. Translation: CASSAGLAGTTSTDTQYF.

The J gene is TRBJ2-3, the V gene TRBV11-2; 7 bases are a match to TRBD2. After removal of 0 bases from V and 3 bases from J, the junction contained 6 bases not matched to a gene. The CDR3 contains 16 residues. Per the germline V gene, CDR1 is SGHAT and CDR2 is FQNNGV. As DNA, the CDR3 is TGTGCCAGCAGCTTAGACCGCGGCGGGGGAACAGATACGCAGTATTTT. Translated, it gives CASSLDRGGGTDTQYF.

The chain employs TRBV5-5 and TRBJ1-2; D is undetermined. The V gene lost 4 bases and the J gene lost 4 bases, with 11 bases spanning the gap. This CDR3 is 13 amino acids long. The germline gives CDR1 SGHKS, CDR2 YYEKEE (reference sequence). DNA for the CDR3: TGTGCCAGCAGCAAGACTAGGTCCTATGGCTACACCTTC. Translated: CASSKTRSYGYTF.

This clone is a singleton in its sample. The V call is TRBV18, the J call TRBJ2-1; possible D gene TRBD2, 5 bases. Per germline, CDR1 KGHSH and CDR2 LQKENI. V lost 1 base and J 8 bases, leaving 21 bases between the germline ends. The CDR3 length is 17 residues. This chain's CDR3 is CASSPLYWTQRPDEQFF. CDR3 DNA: TGTGCCAGCTCACCACTCTACTGGACTCAACGTCCCGATGAGCAGTTCTTC.